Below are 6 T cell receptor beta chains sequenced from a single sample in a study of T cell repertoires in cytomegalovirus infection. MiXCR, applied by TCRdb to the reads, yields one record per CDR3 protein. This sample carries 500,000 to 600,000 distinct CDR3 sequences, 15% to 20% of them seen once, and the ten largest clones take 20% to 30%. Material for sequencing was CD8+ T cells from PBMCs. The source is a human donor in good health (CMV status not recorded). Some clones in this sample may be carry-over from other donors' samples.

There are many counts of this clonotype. The DNA for the CDR3 is TGTGCCAGCGGGGACTTCGTCATGTCCAATGAGCAGTTCTTC. Translated, it gives CASGDFVMSNEQFF. The V call is TRBV28, the J call TRBJ2-1, with D tentatively TRBD2 (6 bases). Germline values: CDR1 MDHEN, CDR2 SYDVKM. V was pared by 8 bases and J by 6 bases, with 17 bases between. The CDR3 runs 14 residues.

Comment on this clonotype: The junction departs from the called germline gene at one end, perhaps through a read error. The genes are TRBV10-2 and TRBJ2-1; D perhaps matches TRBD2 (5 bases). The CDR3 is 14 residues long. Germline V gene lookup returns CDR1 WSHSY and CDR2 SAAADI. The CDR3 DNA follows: TGCGCAAGCAACGACGGGGTCTCCTACAATGAGCCGTTCTTC. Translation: CASNDGVSYNEPFF.

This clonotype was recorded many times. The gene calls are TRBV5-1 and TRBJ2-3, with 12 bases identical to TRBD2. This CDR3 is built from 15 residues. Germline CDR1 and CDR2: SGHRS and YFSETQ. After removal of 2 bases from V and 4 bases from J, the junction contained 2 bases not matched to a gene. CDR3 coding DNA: TGCGCCAGCAGCTTCGGACTAGCGGGGTCAGATACGCAGTATTTT. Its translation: CASSFGLAGSDTQYF.

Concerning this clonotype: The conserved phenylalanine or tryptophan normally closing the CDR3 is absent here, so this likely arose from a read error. The CDR3 here is CASSPGQNEQFL. The CDR3 DNA follows: TGTGCCAGCTCACCAGGCCAGAATGAGCAGTTCTTA. This chain connects TRBV18 to TRBJ2-1; D remains unclear. The CDR3 totals 12 residues. From germline, CDR1 is KGHSH and CDR2 LQKENI. The V and J ends lost 2 bases and 7 bases respectively, with 6 bases between them.

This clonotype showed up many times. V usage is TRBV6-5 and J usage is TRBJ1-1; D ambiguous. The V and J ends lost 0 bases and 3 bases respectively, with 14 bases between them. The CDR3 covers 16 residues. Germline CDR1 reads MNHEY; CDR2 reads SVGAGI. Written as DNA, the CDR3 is TGTGCCAGCAGTTACTCGCCAGTTGGGTCAGACACTGAAGCTTTCTTT. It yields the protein CASSYSPVGSDTEAFF.

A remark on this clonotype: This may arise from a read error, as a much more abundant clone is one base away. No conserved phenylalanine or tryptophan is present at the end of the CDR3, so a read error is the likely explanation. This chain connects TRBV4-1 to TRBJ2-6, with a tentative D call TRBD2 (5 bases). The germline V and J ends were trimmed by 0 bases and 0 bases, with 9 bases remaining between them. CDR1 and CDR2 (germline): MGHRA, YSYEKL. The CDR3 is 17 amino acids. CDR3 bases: TGCGCCAGCAGCCAAGATTCTGGGAGCTCTGGGGCCAACGTCCTGACTTTA. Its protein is CASSQDSGSSGANVLTL.